These 29 T cell receptor beta chains originate from one sample sequenced in a study of blood T cell repertoires in COVID-19. The table came from immunoSEQ multiplex PCR; TCRdb's copy has only in-frame clones and leaves some out. The data show 250,000 or so clones, under 85% seen once. The sample taken for sequencing was peripheral blood. Receptors originate from a human donor in a cohort sampled during active COVID-19.

This clone was seen only a few times. This chain joins TRBV4-1 and TRBJ1-5; 7 positions agree with TRBD1. J lost 4 bases, V lost 4 bases, and 13 bases had no gene match. Germline V gene sequence: CDR1 MGHRA, CDR2 YSYEKL. CDR3 length: 17 amino acids. The CDR3 DNA reads TGCGCCAGCAGCCCAAGAGCGACAGGGACACAGAATCAGCCCCAGCATTTT. Its translation is CASSPRATGTQNQPQHF.

The genes are TRBV4-1 and TRBJ2-3; 9 nucleotides agree with TRBD1. The CDR3 length is 16 residues. Germline-derived CDR1 and CDR2 are MGHRA and YSYEKL. J lost 7 bases, V lost 3 bases, and 11 bases had no gene match. The CDR3 DNA follows: TGCGCCAGCAGCCATCCTACAGGGGGCGTTAAAAATACGCAGTATTTT. Translated: CASSHPTGGVKNTQYF.

The chain has TRBV6-5 and TRBJ1-6, with 9 nucleotides matching TRBD1. Trimming removed 6 bases from V and 10 bases from J; junction bases left unmatched: 10. The CDR3 is made up of 15 amino acids. Germline CDR1 and CDR2: MNHEY and SVGAGI. The CDR3 DNA is TGTGCCAGCAGCTCCCAGACAGGGGGGAGGTCACCCCTCCACTTT. Protein product: CASSSQTGGRSPLHF.

The rearrangement joins TRBV19 to TRBJ1-3, with a weak D call TRBD1 (6 bases). V lost 9 bases and J 0 bases, leaving 9 bases between the germline ends. The germline gives CDR1 LNHDA, CDR2 SQIVND (reference sequence). The CDR3 has 13 amino acids. CDR3 in amino acids: CASRTVSGNTIYF. For the CDR3, the DNA is TGTGCCAGCCGGACAGTCTCTGGAAACACCATATATTTT.

The chain couples TRBV6-1 to TRBJ2-3; TRBD1 might be the D (6 bases). V was trimmed by 2 bases and J by 11 bases, leaving 14 bases between them. The CDR3 length is 13 residues. Germline CDR1 and CDR2: MNHNS and SASEGT. The CDR3 sequence is CASSESGAVWQYF. As DNA, the CDR3 is TGTGCCAGCAGTGAATCAGGGGCAGTCTGGCAGTATTTT.

V is TRBV4-1 and J is TRBJ2-3; possibly TRBD1 for D (5 bases). V gave up 1 base and J gave up 2 bases, with 19 bases separating them. From germline, CDR1 is MGHRA and CDR2 YSYEKL. The CDR3 consists of 18 residues. The CDR3 loop reads CASSQVSTGQGNTDTQYF. CDR3 DNA sequence: TGCGCCAGCAGCCAAGTCTCTACAGGCCAAGGCAACACAGATACGCAGTATTTT.

The CDR3 loop reads CASSYAGGDSYYEQYF. CDR3 DNA sequence: TGTGCCAGCAGTTACGCAGGCGGGGACTCCTACTACGAGCAGTACTTC. V is TRBV6-5 and J is TRBJ2-7; a possible D gene is TRBD2 (6 bases). The CDR3 runs to 16 residues. V lost 2 bases and J 3 bases, leaving 17 bases between the germline ends. In germline, CDR1 is MNHEY, CDR2 SVGAGI.

CDR3 nucleotides: TGTGCCAGCAGCGCTCGAACTAGCGGGAGGGCTCATCGGGGGTTCTTC. It is translated as CASSARTSGRAHRGFF. The chain uses TRBV7-2 and TRBJ2-1, with 13 bases aligning to TRBD2. Germline assignment: CDR1 SGHTA and CDR2 FQGNSA. The J segment lost 15 bases and the V segment lost 5 bases, leaving 16 bases of the junction unmatched. The CDR3 runs to 16 residues.

J is TRBJ2-5 and V is TRBV24-1, with D possibly TRBD1 on 6 matching bases. The CDR3 contains 14 residues. V lost 3 bases and J lost 2, with 9 bases in between. Germline V CDR1 and CDR2: KGHDR, SFDVKD. The DNA of the CDR3 is TGTGCCACCAGTGATAGGACAGCACAAGAGACCCAGTACTTC. Translating it yields CATSDRTAQETQYF.

The chain employs TRBV19 and TRBJ2-5, with D perhaps matching TRBD1 (7 bases). Trimming removed 3 bases at V and 5 bases at J, with 19 bases between. CDR3 length: 16 amino acids. The V gene's germline CDR1 is LNHDA and CDR2 SQIVND (reference sequence). CDR3 amino acids: CASSIRRGRGSETQYF. In nucleotides, the CDR3 is TGTGCCAGTAGTATTAGGAGGGGGCGTGGATCGGAGACCCAGTACTTC.

The V gene is TRBV10-3, the J gene TRBJ2-7; D possibly corresponds to TRBD2 (5 bases). Trimming pared 8 bases from V and 3 bases from J, leaving 11 bases between. This CDR3 is built from 12 residues. CDR1 ENHRY and CDR2 SYGVKD come from the germline V gene. CDR3 in amino acids: CAISKRNYEQYF. The CDR3 bases are TGTGCCATCTCCAAGCGGAACTACGAGCAGTACTTC.

The V call is TRBV7-9, the J call TRBJ1-1; 7 nucleotides align to TRBD1. The CDR3 runs to 20 residues. In germline, CDR1 is SEHNR, CDR2 FQNEAQ (reference sequence). The V segment lost 7 bases and the J segment 1 base; nucleotides outside the gene matches: 24. CDR3 residues: CASTSTGKRPDRDRNTEAFF. The CDR3 bases are TGTGCCAGCACCTCTACAGGTAAACGTCCAGACAGGGATAGGAACACTGAAGCTTTCTTT.

This chain joins TRBV11-2 and TRBJ1-3; no clear D gene. V was clipped by 1 base and J by 0 bases, with 13 bases between them. CDR1 is SGHAT and CDR2 is FQNNGV in the germline V gene. The CDR3 consists of 17 residues. Here the CDR3 DNA reads TGTGCCAGCAGCTTAGGTCCAGGCATTAGCTCTGGAAACACCATATATTTT. Encoded protein: CASSLGPGISSGNTIYF.

V usage is TRBV19 and J usage is TRBJ1-6; tentatively, D is TRBD1 (5 bases). V shed 7 bases and J shed 9 bases, with 10 bases lying between them. The CDR3 consists of 12 residues. CDR1 is LNHDA, CDR2 SQIVND, per germline (reference sequence). The CDR3 reads CASNRGSSPLHF. DNA for the CDR3: TGTGCCAGTAATCGGGGGAGTTCACCCCTCCACTTT.

The chain joins TRBV10-2 to TRBJ2-7, with 8 bases matching TRBD1. Germline CDR1 is WSHSY and CDR2 is SAAADI. The length of the CDR3 is 14 residues. V lost 2 bases and J lost 4; bases outside the gene matches: 4. The CDR3 loop is CASSERTGNYEQYF. CDR3 coding DNA: TGCGCCAGCAGTGAGCGGACAGGGAATTACGAGCAGTACTTC.

V is TRBV7-6 and J is TRBJ2-7, with TRBD2 matching over 8 bases. CDR3 length equals 15 residues. The germline gives CDR1 SGHVS, CDR2 FNYEAQ. V lost 5 bases, J lost 10 bases, and 16 bases stayed unmatched. This CDR3 reads CASSPNQEVAGIQYF. The CDR3 DNA sequence: TGTGCCAGCAGCCCCAATCAGGAAGTAGCGGGAATTCAGTACTTC. Combining the CDR3 with reference TRBV7-6 and TRBJ2-7 gives the whole variable domain GAGVSQSPRYKVTKRGQDVALRCDPISGHVSLYWYRQALGQGPEFLTYFNYEAQQDKSGLPNDRFSAERPEGSISTLTIQRTEQRDSAMYRCASSPNQEVAGIQYFGPGTRLTVT.

In DNA form, the CDR3 reads TGCGCCAGCACGAAATCCCGGGATTTCATGAACACTGAAGCTTTCTTT. It codes for CASTKSRDFMNTEAFF. V usage is TRBV5-1 and J usage is TRBJ1-1; the D is unclear. The length of the CDR3 is 16 residues. The germline V gene encodes CDR1 SGHRS and CDR2 YFSETQ. Trimming removed 6 bases at V and 0 bases at J, with 18 bases between. Filled out from reference TRBV5-1 and TRBJ1-1, the complete variable domain reads KAGVTQTPRYLIKTRGQQVTLSCSPISGHRSVSWYQQTPGQGLQFLFEYFSETQRNKGNFPGRFSGRQFSNSRSEMNVSTLELGDSALYLCASTKSRDFMNTEAFFGQGTRLTVV.

In DNA, the CDR3 is TGTGCCAGCACCCCTGGGCTAAGCCCCGGGGCCAACGTCCTGACTTTC. It specifies CASTPGLSPGANVLTF. The chain uses TRBV25-1 and TRBJ2-6; D gene uncertain. The germline gives CDR1 MGHDK, CDR2 SYGVNS. V gave up 7 bases and J gave up 4 bases, with 17 bases separating them. This CDR3 is 16 amino acids long. Using reference TRBV25-1 and TRBJ2-6 for the parts outside the CDR3, the full variable domain is EADIYQTPRYLVIGTGKKITLECSQTMGHDKMYWYQQDPGMELHLIHYSYGVNSTEKGDLSSESTVSRIRTEHFPLTLESARPSHTSQYLCASTPGLSPGANVLTFGAGSRLTVL.

In the case of this clone: This specimen includes other DNA sequences encoding the same CDR3. This sequence joins TRBV5-1 and TRBJ2-7; 10 bases are shared with TRBD1. V was pared by 0 bases and J by 4 bases, with 1 base of the junction left unmatched. The CDR3 contains 14 residues. CDR1 SGHRS and CDR2 YFSETQ come from the germline V gene. The CDR3 nucleotides are TGCGCCAGCAGCTTGGGACAGGGGGCATACGAGCAGTACTTC. Amino acid sequence: CASSLGQGAYEQYF.

The rearrangement links TRBV2 to TRBJ2-6; the D gene is possibly TRBD1 (6 bases). Germline V gene sequence: CDR1 SNHLY, CDR2 FYNNEI. V shed 7 bases and J shed 4 bases, with 23 bases lying between them. The length of the CDR3 is 18 residues. CDR3 DNA: TGTGCCAGCAACAGGGAGCTGGAATGGGCCTCCGGGGCCAACGTCCTGACTTTC. Its protein is CASNRELEWASGANVLTF.

This sequence joins TRBV28 and TRBJ1-5; no definite D call. The V end was cut by 2 bases, the J end by 6 bases, with 14 bases between. CDR3 length: 15 amino acids. Germline V gives CDR1 MDHEN, CDR2 SYDVKM. This CDR3 is CASSLRGLGRQPQHF. CDR3 nucleotide sequence: TGTGCCAGCAGTTTACGCGGTCTCGGCCGTCAGCCCCAGCATTTT.

The chain has TRBV7-9 and TRBJ1-3; TRBD1 agrees at 9 bases. The CDR3 is 18 amino acids. CDR1 is SEHNR and CDR2 is FQNEAQ in the germline V gene (reference sequence). The V and J ends lost 1 base and 0 bases, in that order; junction bases with no gene match: 7. The CDR3 nucleotides read TGTGCCAGCAGCTTAGTGGCCACAGGGGGCAGCTCTGGAAACACCATATATTTT. This gives the protein CASSLVATGGSSGNTIYF.

The genes are TRBV27 and TRBJ2-3, with unresolved D. The germline gives CDR1 MNHEY, CDR2 SMNVEV (reference sequence). Trimming took off 3 bases at V and 2 bases at J, with 9 bases between the two ends. The CDR3 is 14 residues long. This CDR3 reads CASSLGRYTDTQYF. The CDR3 nucleotides read TGTGCCAGCAGTTTGGGCCGATACACAGATACGCAGTATTTT.

This chain joins TRBV28 and TRBJ1-4; D unresolved. The CDR3 contains 15 residues. The V gene lost 5 bases and the J gene lost 0 bases, with 10 bases spanning the gap. The germline CDR1 and CDR2 sequences are MDHEN and SYDVKM. The CDR3 loop is CASSPGDATNEKLFF. In DNA, the CDR3 is TGTGCCAGCAGTCCCGGGGATGCAACTAATGAAAAACTGTTTTTT.

The J gene is TRBJ2-7, the V gene TRBV11-2, with 9 bases aligning to TRBD2. The CDR3 contains 14 residues. The trim removed 3 bases at V and 3 bases at J, leaving 3 bases unmatched. Germline V lookup: CDR1 SGHAT, CDR2 FQNNGV. CDR3 nucleotide sequence: TGTGCCAGCAGCTTGGCGGGGGGGCTCTACGAGCAGTACTTC. Protein: CASSLAGGLYEQYF.

The rearrangement links TRBV2 to TRBJ2-3; 10 bases are a match to TRBD2. Trimming cost V 5 bases and J 3 bases; bases outside gene matches: 2. From germline, CDR1 is SNHLY and CDR2 FYNNEI. This CDR3 is built from 14 residues. The CDR3 here is CASSSSGRTDTQYF. The DNA of the CDR3 is TGTGCCAGCAGTTCTAGCGGGAGAACAGATACGCAGTATTTT.

The chain carries TRBV19 and TRBJ1-5; D gene unclear. With 5 bases removed from V and 5 bases from J, the gap between germline ends came to 22 bases. The CDR3 sequence is 17 residues long. In germline, CDR1 is LNHDA, CDR2 SQIVND (reference sequence). CDR3 sequence reads: CASSLLRGPQPDQPQHF. CDR3 DNA: TGTGCCAGTAGTCTCCTAAGAGGCCCCCAGCCCGATCAGCCCCAGCATTTT.

The chain joins TRBV7-9 to TRBJ1-4; no reliable D call. The CDR3 length is 14 residues. Deletions cut 6 bases from V and 4 bases from J, with 12 bases between. Per the germline V gene, CDR1 is SEHNR and CDR2 is FQNEAQ (reference sequence). Here the CDR3 reads CASRLAGINEKLFF. In DNA, the CDR3 is TGTGCCAGCAGGCTAGCAGGCATTAATGAAAAACTGTTTTTT.

J is TRBJ1-1 and V is TRBV11-3, with D perhaps TRBD1 (5 bases). This CDR3 has 13 residues. With 6 bases removed from V and 5 bases from J, the gap between germline ends came to 13 bases. CDR1 SGHNT and CDR2 YENEEA come from the germline V gene. Here the CDR3 reads CASSTQGGTEAFF. CDR3 coding DNA: TGTGCCAGCAGTACCCAGGGAGGAACTGAAGCTTTCTTT.